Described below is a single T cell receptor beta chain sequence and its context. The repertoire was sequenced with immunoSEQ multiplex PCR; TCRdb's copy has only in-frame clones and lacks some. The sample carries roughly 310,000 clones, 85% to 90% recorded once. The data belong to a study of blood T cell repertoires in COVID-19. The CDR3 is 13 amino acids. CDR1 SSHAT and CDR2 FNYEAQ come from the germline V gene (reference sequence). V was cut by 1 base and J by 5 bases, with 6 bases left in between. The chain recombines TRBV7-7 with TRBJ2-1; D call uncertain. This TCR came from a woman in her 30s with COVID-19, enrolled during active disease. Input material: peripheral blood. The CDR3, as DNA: TGTGCCAGCAGCTTAGGCAGAAACAATGAGCAGTTCTTC. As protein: CASSLGRNNEQFF.